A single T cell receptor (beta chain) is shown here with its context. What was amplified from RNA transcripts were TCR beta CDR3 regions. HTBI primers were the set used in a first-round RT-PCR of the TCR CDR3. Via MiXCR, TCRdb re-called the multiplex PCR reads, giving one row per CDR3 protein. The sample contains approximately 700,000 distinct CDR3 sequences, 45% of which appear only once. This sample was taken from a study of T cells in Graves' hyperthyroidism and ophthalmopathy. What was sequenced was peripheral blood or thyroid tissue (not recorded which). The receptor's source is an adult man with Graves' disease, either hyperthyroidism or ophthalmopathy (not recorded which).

The CDR3: CSARERGSRNQPQHF. CDR3 sequence (DNA): TGCAGTGCTAGAGAAAGGGGGTCCCGCAATCAGCCCCAGCATTTT. The gene calls are TRBV20-1 and TRBJ1-5; the D gene is possibly TRBD1 (6 bases). In germline, CDR1 is DFQATT, CDR2 SNEGSKA (reference sequence). Between the trimmed V and J ends, which lost 0 bases and 2 bases, there was a span of 11 bases. The length of the CDR3 is 15 residues.